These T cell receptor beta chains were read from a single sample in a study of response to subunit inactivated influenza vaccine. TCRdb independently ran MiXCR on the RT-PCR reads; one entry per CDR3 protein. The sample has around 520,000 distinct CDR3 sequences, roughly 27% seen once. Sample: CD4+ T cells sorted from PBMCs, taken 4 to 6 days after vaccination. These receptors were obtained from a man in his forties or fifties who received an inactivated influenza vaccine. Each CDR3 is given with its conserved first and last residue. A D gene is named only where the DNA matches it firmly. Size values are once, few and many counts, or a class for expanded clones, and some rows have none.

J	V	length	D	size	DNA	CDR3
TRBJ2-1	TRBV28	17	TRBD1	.	TGTGCCAGCAGCACGCCTGGACAGGGAGGAGCCTACAATGAGCAGTTCTTC	CASSTPGQGGAYNEQFF
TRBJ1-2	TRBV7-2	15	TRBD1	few	TGTGCCAGCAGCTTAGGGACAGGGGGTGGGTATGGCTACACCTTC	CASSLGTGGGYGYTF
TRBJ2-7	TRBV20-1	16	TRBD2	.	TGCAGTGCTAGAGATATAAGACTAGCGGGACGGGACGAGCAGTACTTC	CSARDIRLAGRDEQYF
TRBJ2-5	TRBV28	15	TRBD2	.	TGTGCCATCAGTTTATCGGGGGGGCGTTATGAGACCCAGTACTTC	CAISLSGGRYETQYF
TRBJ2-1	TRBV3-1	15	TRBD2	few	TGTGCCAGCAGCCAAGCGGGACTAGCAGGCAATGAGCAGTTCTTC	CASSQAGLAGNEQFF
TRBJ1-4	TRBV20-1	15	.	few	TGCAGTGCCAGGCCCGCAATGGCAACTAATGAAAAACTGTTTTTT	CSARPAMATNEKLFF
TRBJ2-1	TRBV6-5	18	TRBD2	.	TGTGCCAGCAGTTACCGTGGGGTAGACGGGACTAGTAACAATGAGCAGTTCTTC	CASSYRGVDGTSNNEQFF
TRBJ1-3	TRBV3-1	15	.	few	TGTGCCAGCAGCCAAGGTGGCTACTCTGGAAACACCATATATTTT	CASSQGGYSGNTIYF
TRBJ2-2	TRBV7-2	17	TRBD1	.	TGTGCCAGCAGCTTTGTAAGGACAGGGATCTTCACCGGGGAGCTGTTTTTT	CASSFVRTGIFTGELFF
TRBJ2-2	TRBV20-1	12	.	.	TGCAGTGCTACTCCCGGCGCCGGGGAGCTGTTTTTT	CSATPGAGELFF
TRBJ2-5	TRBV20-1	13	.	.	TGCAGTGCTAGAGTTTGGAACCAAGAGACCCAGTACTTC	CSARVWNQETQYF
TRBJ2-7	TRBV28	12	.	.	TGTGCCAGCACCTCAGGGGTCAGGGAGCAGTACTTC	CASTSGVREQYF
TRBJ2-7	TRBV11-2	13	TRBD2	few	TGTGCCAGCAGCCGGCGGGAGGGAGCCGGCCCGTACTTC	CASSRREGAGPYF
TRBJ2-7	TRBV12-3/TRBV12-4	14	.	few	TGTGCCAGCAGTTTCGGGGGGCTTATCTACGAGCAGTACTTC	CASSFGGLIYEQYF
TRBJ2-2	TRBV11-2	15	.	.	TGTGCCAGCAGCTTAGTGTCAGGGAACACCGGGGAGCTGTTTTTT	CASSLVSGNTGELFF
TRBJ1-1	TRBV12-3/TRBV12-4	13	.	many	TGTGCCAGCAGTACCACAGGGAACACTGAAGCTTTCTTT	CASSTTGNTEAFF
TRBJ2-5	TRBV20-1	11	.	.	TGCAGTGCCCCCAACAGGGAGACCCAGTACTTC	CSAPNRETQYF
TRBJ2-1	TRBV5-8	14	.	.	TGTGCCAGCGAACCCAGGACCAACTACAATGAGCAGTTCTTC	CASEPRTNYNEQFF
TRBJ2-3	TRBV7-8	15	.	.	TGTGCCAGCAGCTACTCGGGACGGATGGTCGATACGCAGTATTTT	CASSYSGRMVDTQYF
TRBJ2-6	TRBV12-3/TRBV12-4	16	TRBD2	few	TGTGCCAGCAGTCTTGGACTAGGCTCTGGGGCCAACGTCCTGACTTTC	CASSLGLGSGANVLTF
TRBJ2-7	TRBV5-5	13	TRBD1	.	TGTGCCAGCAGCTGGACAGGGCCGGGGGAGCAGTACTTC	CASSWTGPGEQYF
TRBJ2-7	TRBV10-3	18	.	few	TGTGCCATCAGTGAGATAGGCTCTTGGCGCGAGAACTCCTACGAGCAGTACTTC	CAISEIGSWRENSYEQYF
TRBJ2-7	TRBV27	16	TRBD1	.	TGTGCCAGCAGTTCACGACCGGGACAGGGAACCTACGAGCAGTACTTC	CASSSRPGQGTYEQYF
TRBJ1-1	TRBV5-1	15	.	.	TGCGCCAGCAGCTTGGCCCACAGCATGAACACTGAAGCTTTCTTT	CASSLAHSMNTEAFF
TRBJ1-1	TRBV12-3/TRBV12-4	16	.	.	TGTGCCAGCAGCCCCACGGGACGGCTTTTGAACACTGAAGCTTTCTTT	CASSPTGRLLNTEAFF
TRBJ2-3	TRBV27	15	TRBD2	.	TGTGCCAGCAGTTTAGGACTAGGCTACACAGATACGCAGTATTTT	CASSLGLGYTDTQYF
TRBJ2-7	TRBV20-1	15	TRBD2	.	TGCAGTGCTAGAGATATCCAACTGAGTGCGGGGGGGCAGTACTTC	CSARDIQLSAGGQYF
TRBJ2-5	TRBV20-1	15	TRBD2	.	TGCAGTGCTAGAGGGACTAGCGGGGTCGGAGAGACCCAGTACTTC	CSARGTSGVGETQYF
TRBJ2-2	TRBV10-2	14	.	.	TGCGCCAGCACCCCAGGGTTCAACACCGGGGAGCTGTTTTTT	CASTPGFNTGELFF